This TCR beta chain appears in the sequencing data of a study of blood T cell repertoires in COVID-19. Only in-frame clones appear in the TCRdb table, and some are missing; sequencing was by immunoSEQ multiplex PCR. The sample records about 89,000 clones, about 91% being singletons. The CDR3 covers 15 residues. Germline CDR1 is SGHRS and CDR2 is YFSETQ. Unmatched junction bases numbered 7, after V lost 0 bases and J lost 4 bases. The TCR was taken from a man in his 60s with acute or convalescent COVID-19. Sequencing was performed on peripheral blood. This chain uses TRBV5-1 with TRBJ2-7, with 7 positions matching TRBD1. CDR3: CASSLGATGRYEQYF. The CDR3 DNA follows: TGCGCCAGCAGCTTGGGCGCGACAGGGCGATACGAGCAGTACTTC.